Listed below are T cell receptor beta chains from one sample, sequenced in a study of PD-1 blockade in classical Hodgkin lymphoma. Assay used: immunoSEQ multiplex PCR; TCRdb lists only in-frame clones, some missing. This sample yields approximately 44,000 clones, of which 60% to 85% are seen a single time; less than 4% belongs to the top ten. Material: peripheral blood mononuclear cells (PBMCs), obtained at baseline. These receptors were obtained from a human donor with classical Hodgkin lymphoma. Both conserved end residues are part of each CDR3. The order of the fields is CDR3 DNA, CDR3 protein, D gene, V gene, J gene, clone size. The D gene is left open where the match is weak. Clone sizes are given selectively: once, few, many, or a class where the clone is expanded.

TGTGCCAGCAGCCAAGATGGCAACGGGGAGCTGTTTTTT,CASSQDGNGELFF,-,TRBV4-2,TRBJ2-2,few
TGTGCCAGCAGCTTCGGGGGTCGGGAGCAGTACTTC,CASSFGGREQYF,-,TRBV7-2,TRBJ2-7,-
TGTGCCAGCAGCTTTGGGGGAGGTAATGGCTACACCTTC,CASSFGGGNGYTF,-,TRBV7-6,TRBJ1-2,once
TGCGCCAGCAGCCAGGGGAGCTCCCGGCGGGAGACCCAGTACTTC,CASSQGSSRRETQYF,-,TRBV4-3,TRBJ2-5,-
TGTGCCAGTAGTATCTACACGGTCTCTGGAAACACCATATATTTT,CASSIYTVSGNTIYF,-,TRBV19,TRBJ1-3,-
TGTGCCAGCAGTTTCGGACAGGCCGGAGAGCAGTTCTTC,CASSFGQAGEQFF,TRBD1,TRBV27,TRBJ2-1,-
TGTGCCAGCAGCTTTTTGCCCCGGGACAGGGGTATGAACACTGAAGCTTTCTTT,CASSFLPRDRGMNTEAFF,TRBD1,TRBV7-8,TRBJ1-1,-
TGTGCCAGCAGTCGGACCGGGACTAGCGGCGGGGAGCTGTTTTTT,CASSRTGTSGGELFF,TRBD2,TRBV7-2,TRBJ2-2,-
TGTGCCAGCAGCTATACAGGGTCTAGCACAGATACGCAGTATTTT,CASSYTGSSTDTQYF,-,TRBV7-8,TRBJ2-3,-
TGCAGCGCCAGACAGATGGGGGAGCAGTACTTC,CSARQMGEQYF,-,TRBV29-1,TRBJ2-7,-
TGTGCCAGCAGTGGACAGGGTCTCGAGCAGTACTTC,CASSGQGLEQYF,TRBD1,TRBV2,TRBJ2-7,-
TGTGCCAGCAGTAGAGCGAATGAGCAGTTCTTC,CASSRANEQFF,-,TRBV25-1,TRBJ2-1,-
TGCGCCAGCAGCCCCGGGACTTTCGGAGAGACCCAGTACTTC,CASSPGTFGETQYF,-,TRBV4-1,TRBJ2-5,-
TGTGCCACCAGCAGAGATCGGGGTCTTTCTGGGGCCAACGTCCTGACTTTC,CATSRDRGLSGANVLTF,-,TRBV15,TRBJ2-6,-
TGTGCCAGCAGCCGTAGCGGGGGGCCCTCCGAGCAGTACTTC,CASSRSGGPSEQYF,TRBD2,TRBV7-2,TRBJ2-7,-
TGTGCCTGGGATAGCGGGAGGGCGTTCGAGCAGTACTTC,CAWDSGRAFEQYF,TRBD2,TRBV30,TRBJ2-7,-
TGTGCCAGCAGTTTGAATCGAGGGGATCAGCCCCAGCATTTT,CASSLNRGDQPQHF,-,TRBV28,TRBJ1-5,-
TGTGCCTGGAGTGTAGTGACTGAAAAACTGTTTTTT,CAWSVVTEKLFF,-,TRBV30,TRBJ1-4,-
TGCGCCAGCAGTTTCCAAGAGACCCAGTACTTC,CASSFQETQYF,-,TRBV5-1,TRBJ2-5,-
TGTGCCAGCAGCCGGGGCCGACTAGCGGCTTACCAAGAGACCCAGTACTTC,CASSRGRLAAYQETQYF,TRBD2,TRBV14,TRBJ2-5,once
TGCGCCAGCAGCCCGGGTTTTCCCTATGGCTACACCTTC,CASSPGFPYGYTF,-,TRBV4-3,TRBJ1-2,-
TGTGCCAGCAGCTTGCGGGACCTCAACTTCAATGAGCAGTTCTTC,CASSLRDLNFNEQFF,-,TRBV5-6,TRBJ2-1,-
TGCGCCAGCAGCCTGAGCAGGGGTAAGACTGAAGCTTTCTTT,CASSLSRGKTEAFF,-,TRBV5-1,TRBJ1-1,-
TGTGCCAGCTCACCCTTTACCACTAGCGGATCCTACGAGCAGTACTTC,CASSPFTTSGSYEQYF,TRBD2,TRBV18,TRBJ2-7,-